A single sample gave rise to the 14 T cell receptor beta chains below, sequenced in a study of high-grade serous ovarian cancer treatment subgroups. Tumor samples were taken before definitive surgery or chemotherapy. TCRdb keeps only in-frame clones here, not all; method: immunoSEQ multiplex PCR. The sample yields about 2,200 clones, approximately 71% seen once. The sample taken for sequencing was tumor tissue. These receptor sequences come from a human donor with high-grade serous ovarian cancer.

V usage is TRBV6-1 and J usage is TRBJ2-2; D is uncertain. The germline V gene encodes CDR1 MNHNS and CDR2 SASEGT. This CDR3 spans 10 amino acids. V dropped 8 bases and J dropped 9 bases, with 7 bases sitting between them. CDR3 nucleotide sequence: TGTGCCAGCCGTAACCGGGAGCTGTTTTTT. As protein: CASRNRELFF.

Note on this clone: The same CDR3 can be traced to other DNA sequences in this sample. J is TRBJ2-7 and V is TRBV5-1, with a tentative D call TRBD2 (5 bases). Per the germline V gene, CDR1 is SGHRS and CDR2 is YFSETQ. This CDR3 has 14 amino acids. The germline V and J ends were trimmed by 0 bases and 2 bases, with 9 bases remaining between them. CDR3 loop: CASSLGSGAYEQYF. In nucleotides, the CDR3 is TGCGCCAGCAGCTTGGGTTCCGGGGCCTACGAGCAGTACTTC.

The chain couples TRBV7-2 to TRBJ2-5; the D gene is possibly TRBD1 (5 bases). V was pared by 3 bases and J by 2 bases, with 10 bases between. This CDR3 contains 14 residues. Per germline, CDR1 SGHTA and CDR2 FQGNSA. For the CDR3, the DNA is TGTGCCAGCAGCTTGAAGGGGCCACAAGAGACCCAGTACTTC. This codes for CASSLKGPQETQYF.

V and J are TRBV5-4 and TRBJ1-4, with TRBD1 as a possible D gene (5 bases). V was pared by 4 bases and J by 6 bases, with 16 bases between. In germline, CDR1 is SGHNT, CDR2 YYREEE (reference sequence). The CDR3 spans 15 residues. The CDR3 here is CASSISGWGDEKLFF. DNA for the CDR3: TGTGCCAGCAGCATATCAGGATGGGGGGATGAAAAACTGTTTTTT.

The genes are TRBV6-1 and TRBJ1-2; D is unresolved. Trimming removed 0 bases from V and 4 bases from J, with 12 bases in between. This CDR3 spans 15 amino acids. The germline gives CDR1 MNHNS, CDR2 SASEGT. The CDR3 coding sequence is TGTGCCAGCAGTGAAGCGATGTCCGATAGCTATGGCTACACCTTC. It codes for CASSEAMSDSYGYTF.

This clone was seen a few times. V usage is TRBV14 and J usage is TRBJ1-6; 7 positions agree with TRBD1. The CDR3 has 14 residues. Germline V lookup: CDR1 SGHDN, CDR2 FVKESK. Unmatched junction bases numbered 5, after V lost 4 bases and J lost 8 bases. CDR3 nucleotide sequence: TGTGCCAGCAGCCCACGACAGGGAGATTCACCCCTCCACTTT. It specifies CASSPRQGDSPLHF.

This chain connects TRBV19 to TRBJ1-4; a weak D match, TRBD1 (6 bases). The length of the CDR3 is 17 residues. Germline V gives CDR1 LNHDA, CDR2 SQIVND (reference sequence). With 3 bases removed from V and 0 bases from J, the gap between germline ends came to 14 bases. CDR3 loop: CASSIDRTRATNEKLFF. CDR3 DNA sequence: TGTGCCAGTAGTATCGACAGGACGCGTGCAACTAATGAAAAACTGTTTTTT.

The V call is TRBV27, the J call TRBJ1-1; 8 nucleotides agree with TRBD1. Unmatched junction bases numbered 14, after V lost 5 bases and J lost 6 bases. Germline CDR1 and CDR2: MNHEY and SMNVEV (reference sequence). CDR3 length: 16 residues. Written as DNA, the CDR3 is TGTGCCAGCAGTACCCTCGGACAGGGACAGAAACCTGAAGCTTTCTTT. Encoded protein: CASSTLGQGQKPEAFF.

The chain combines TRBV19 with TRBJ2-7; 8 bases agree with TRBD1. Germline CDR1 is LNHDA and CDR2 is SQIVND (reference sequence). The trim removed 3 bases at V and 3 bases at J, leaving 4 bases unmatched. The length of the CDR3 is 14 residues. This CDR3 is CASSIGTGYYEQYF. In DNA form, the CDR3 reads TGTGCCAGTAGTATCGGGACAGGATACTACGAGCAGTACTTC.

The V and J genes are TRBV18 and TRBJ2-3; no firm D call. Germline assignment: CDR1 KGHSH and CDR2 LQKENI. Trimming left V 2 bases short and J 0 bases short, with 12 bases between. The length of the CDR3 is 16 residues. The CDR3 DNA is TGTGCCAGCTCACCATGGGTAAGAACTAGCACAGATACGCAGTATTTT. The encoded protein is CASSPWVRTSTDTQYF.

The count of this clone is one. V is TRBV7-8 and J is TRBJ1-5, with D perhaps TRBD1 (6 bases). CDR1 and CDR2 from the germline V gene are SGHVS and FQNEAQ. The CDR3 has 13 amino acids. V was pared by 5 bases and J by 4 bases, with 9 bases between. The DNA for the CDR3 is TGTGCCAGCAGCGCAGGGGTAAATCAGCCCCAGCATTTT. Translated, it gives CASSAGVNQPQHF.

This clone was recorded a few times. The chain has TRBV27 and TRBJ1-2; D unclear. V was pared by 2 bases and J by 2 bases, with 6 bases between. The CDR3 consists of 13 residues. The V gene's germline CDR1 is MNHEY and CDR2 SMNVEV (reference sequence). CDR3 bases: TGTGCCAGCAGTTTACAGGCCAACTATGGCTACACCTTC. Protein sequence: CASSLQANYGYTF.

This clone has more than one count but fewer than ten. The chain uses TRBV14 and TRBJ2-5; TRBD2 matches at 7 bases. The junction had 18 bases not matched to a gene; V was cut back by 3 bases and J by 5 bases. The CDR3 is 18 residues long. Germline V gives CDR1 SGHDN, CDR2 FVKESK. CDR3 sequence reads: CASSHSSGQMYPRETQYF. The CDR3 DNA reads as TGTGCCAGCAGCCATAGTAGCGGGCAGATGTACCCCCGGGAGACCCAGTACTTC. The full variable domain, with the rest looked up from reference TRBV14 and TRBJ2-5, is EAGVTQFPSHSVIEKGQTVTLRCDPISGHDNLYWYRRVMGKEIKFLLHFVKESKQDESGMPNNRFLAERTGGTYSTLKVQPAELEDSGVYFCASSHSSGQMYPRETQYFGPGTRLLVL.

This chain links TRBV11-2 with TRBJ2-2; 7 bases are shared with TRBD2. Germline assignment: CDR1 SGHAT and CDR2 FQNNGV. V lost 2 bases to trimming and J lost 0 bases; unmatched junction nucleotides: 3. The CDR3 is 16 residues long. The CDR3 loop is CASSLTSGANTGELFF. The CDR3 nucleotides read TGTGCCAGCAGCTTAACAAGCGGGGCGAACACCGGGGAGCTGTTTTTT.